This T cell receptor (beta chain) stems from a study of shared clonotypes between healthy human individuals. Study context: Researchers assigned three CD4 naive, three CD4 memory, two CD8 naive and one CD8 memory plate to each donor.

General study points: Sampling involved blood alone; tissue repertoires likely differ. About 4.5% of naive CD4 clonotypes were common to several donors. In contrast to clonotypes shared by all four donors, non-shared clonotypes had lower generation probabilities.

The CDR3 sequence is 15 residues long. CDR1 is MNHNY and CDR2 is SVGAGI in the germline V gene (reference sequence). V dropped 7 bases and J dropped 3; count of bases not matched to a gene: 7. Only in-frame clones appear in the TCRdb table, and some are missing; sequencing was by immunoSEQ multiplex PCR. The sample has more than 2 million clones; about 94% are singletons. In the naive CD8 group, cells lacked CD45RO and were positively selected for CCR7, so terminally differentiated effector memory CD45RA+ cells were left out. As to this clone: The antigen remains unidentified.

The sequenced sample consisted of naive CD8+ T cells from PBMCs. The origin of this receptor is a young man in good health. Some clones in this sample may be carry-over from other donors' samples. The rearrangement joins TRBV6-6 to TRBJ2-2; TRBD2 aligns across 8 bases. The CDR3 DNA reads TGTGCCAGCACCGGACTAGCTGCAGACACCGGGGAGCTGTTTTTT. This encodes CASTGLAADTGELFF.